These T cell receptor beta chains were read from a single sample in a study of regulatory T cells in long-lasting Graves disease. TCRdb analysed the multiplex PCR reads with MiXCR anew, one entry per CDR3 protein. The sample has 360,000 or so distinct CDR3 sequences, around 23% seen once. Sequenced material: peripheral blood mononuclear cells (PBMCs), taken when the disease was refractory, from a patient treated with antithyroid drugs. Receptors were obtained from a woman aged 40-49 years with Graves disease. Both conserved end residues are part of each CDR3. A D gene is named only where the DNA matches it firmly. Only some rows state a clone size, as once, few, many or a class for expanded clones.

clone_size	d_call	v_call	j_call	cdr3_length	cdr3_nt	cdr3_aa
few	-	TRBV20-1	TRBJ2-7	14	TGCAGTGCTAGAGACGTGGGGGCGGGGTACGAGCAGTACTTC	CSARDVGAGYEQYF
-	TRBD1	TRBV6-2/TRBV6-3	TRBJ2-1	15	TGTGCCAGCAGCCTGGGACAGGGGGAGTCCAATGAGCAGTTCTTC	CASSLGQGESNEQFF
-	-	TRBV28	TRBJ2-7	18	TGTGCCAGCAGCCAGGTGTTTAGGTTCGGCAGTAACCCCTACGAGCAGTACTTC	CASSQVFRFGSNPYEQYF
many	-	TRBV19	TRBJ2-5	12	TGTGCCAGTTCGAGATGGGGGGAGACCCAGTACTTC	CASSRWGETQYF
once	-	TRBV20-1	TRBJ1-2	11	TGCAGTGCCTCCTCCTCTTTCGGCTACACCTTC	CSASSSFGYTF
many	-	TRBV2	TRBJ2-7	13	TGTGCCAGCAGGCAGGGGTTACCCTACGAGCAGTACTTC	CASRQGLPYEQYF
-	-	TRBV27	TRBJ2-1	13	TGTGCCAGCAGTCTGGGAATGGGTAATGAGCAGTTCTTC	CASSLGMGNEQFF
many	TRBD2	TRBV12-3/TRBV12-4	TRBJ2-2	16	TGTGCCAGCAGGTGGGGCCAGCGGGGGAACACCGGGGAGCTGTTTTTT	CASRWGQRGNTGELFF
few	TRBD1	TRBV15	TRBJ2-2	14	TGTGCCACCAGCCTTCCCGGGACAGCCGGGGAGCTGTTTTTT	CATSLPGTAGELFF
-	TRBD1	TRBV29-1	TRBJ2-1	14	TGCAGCGCTAACCCCGGACAGGGGTACAATGAGCAGTTCTTC	CSANPGQGYNEQFF
few	-	TRBV10-3	TRBJ1-1	13	TGTGCCATCCATCGGGGCCTGAACACTGAAGCTTTCTTT	CAIHRGLNTEAFF
-	-	TRBV6-5	TRBJ2-7	16	TGTGCCAGCAGTTACGGTTTGGGAGCTAGCTCCTACGAGCAGTACTTC	CASSYGLGASSYEQYF
few	-	TRBV3-1	TRBJ1-1	13	TGTGCCAGCAGCCAAGTGGCGTATGCTGAAGCTTTCTTT	CASSQVAYAEAFF
many	-	TRBV28	TRBJ2-7	10	TGTGCCAGCGGAGTATACGAGCAGTACTTC	CASGVYEQYF
many	TRBD1	TRBV7-8	TRBJ1-1	17	TGTGCCAGCAGCTCCCCTTTTAGACAGGGCTTAAAGACTGAAGCTTTCTTT	CASSSPFRQGLKTEAFF
few	-	TRBV18	TRBJ2-5	14	TGTGCCAGCAGCCCCGGCACTCCACAAGAGACCCAGTACTTC	CASSPGTPQETQYF
-	TRBD1	TRBV7-9	TRBJ1-1	14	TGTGCCAGCACCGGAACAGGGGGCTCGGGTGAAGCTTTCTTT	CASTGTGGSGEAFF
few	-	TRBV9	TRBJ2-5	15	TGTGCCAGCAGCCTATGGGGACTTTGGGGCGAGACCCAGTACTTC	CASSLWGLWGETQYF
-	-	TRBV5-1	TRBJ2-1	14	TGCGCCAGCCAGGGAGGAAGCTCCTACAATGAGCAGTTCTTC	CASQGGSSYNEQFF
many	-	TRBV5-1	TRBJ1-1	15	TGCGCCAGCAGCTTGGGTAGGGACCGCCGCACTGAAGCTTTCTTT	CASSLGRDRRTEAFF
-	TRBD2	TRBV5-1	TRBJ2-1	19	TGCGCCAGCAGCTTACTTAGCGGGAGGAATCTATTCTCCTACAATGAGCAGTTCTTC	CASSLLSGRNLFSYNEQFF
few	-	TRBV27	TRBJ1-5	17	TGTGCCAGCAGTTTCGCAATGGGGGGGCGCCTCAATCAGCCCCAGCATTTT	CASSFAMGGRLNQPQHF
many	TRBD2	TRBV11-2	TRBJ2-7	14	TGTGCCAGCAGCATTAGCGGGGGATACTACGAGCAGTACTTC	CASSISGGYYEQYF
-	TRBD1	TRBV13	TRBJ1-1	16	TGTGCCAGCAGCCCCAGACAGGGGGTATTGGAAACTGAAGCTTTCTTT	CASSPRQGVLETEAFF
few	TRBD2	TRBV6-5	TRBJ2-1	18	TGTGCCAGCAGTTACTATCCCCTGAATAGCGGGGCCTACAATGAGCAGTTCTTC	CASSYYPLNSGAYNEQFF
many	TRBD1	TRBV6-1	TRBJ1-2	13	TGTGCCAGCAGTGTCGGACAGGGAATGAGCTACACCTTC	CASSVGQGMSYTF
few	TRBD2	TRBV19	TRBJ2-2	20	TGTGCCAGTAGTTTCCTCCCGGGACTAGCGGGAGGGCCGAACACCGGGGAGCTGTTTTTT	CASSFLPGLAGGPNTGELFF
many	-	TRBV29-1	TRBJ2-7	11	TGCAGCGTGATGGACGGCTACGAGCAGTACTTC	CSVMDGYEQYF